The present T cell receptor beta chain was sequenced within a study of OX40 agonist ivuxolimab in advanced cancers. In its sample, this clone is medium-sized. This CDR3 is built from 15 residues. Germline-derived CDR1 and CDR2 are SGHKS and YYEKEE (reference sequence). Trimming pared 6 bases from V and 2 bases from J, leaving 15 bases between. The repertoire was sequenced with immunoSEQ multiplex PCR; TCRdb's copy has only in-frame clones and lacks some. Of fewer than 55,000 clones listed, approximately 80% are singletons. Specimen: CD4+ or CD8+ T cells sorted from blood, collected in a trial of the OX40 agonist ivuxolimab. The gene calls are TRBV5-5 and TRBJ1-5; D ambiguous. The receptor was derived from an adult with an advanced solid tumor such as melanoma, head and neck, liver or kidney cancer. The CDR3: CASIQGVDGNQPQHF. Written as DNA, the CDR3 is TGTGCCAGCATCCAAGGTGTCGATGGCAATCAGCCCCAGCATTTT.